This T cell receptor (beta chain) was identified in a study of T cell responses to AZD1222 COVID-19 vaccine. The repertoire was sequenced with immunoSEQ multiplex PCR; TCRdb's copy has only in-frame clones and lacks some. Of under 150,000 clones detected, roughly 90% appear once; the ten largest clones hold less than 7%. This TCR was sampled from an adult in good health. The sample was peripheral blood, taken on day 0 of AZD1222 vaccination.

DNA of the CDR3: TGTGCCAGCAGCTTTTCCTCCCCTTCTTACAATGAGCAGTTCTTC. Translated, it gives CASSFSSPSYNEQFF. The chain employs TRBV5-4 and TRBJ2-1; D is unclear. Germline V gene sequence: CDR1 SGHNT, CDR2 YYREEE (reference sequence). V was clipped by 2 bases and J by 4 bases, with 13 bases between them. The CDR3 sequence is 15 residues long.